This TCR beta chain was obtained from a study of brain T cells in children with intractable seizures. Surgery cases with the highest brain T cell transcript signatures were chosen for sequencing. Pre-surgery treatment included at least one anti-epileptic drug. Sample share makes this clone medium-sized. Its antigen is undetermined. The CDR3 has 11 amino acids. CDR1 and CDR2 from the germline V gene are GTSNPN and SVGIG (reference sequence). Sequencing was performed with immunoSEQ multiplex PCR; in TCRdb, only in-frame clones are kept and a portion is missing. Of 70,000 to 85,000 clones in the sample, under 95% were seen once. Regarding the study as a whole: Only CDR3 sequence similarity suggested viral specificity, without known HCMV serostatus. Absence of clones before surgery may stem from lower sequencing depth.

The V call is TRBV30, the J call TRBJ2-5, with 10 positions matching TRBD2. The source material was peripheral blood, sampled at surgery. The receptor's source is a girl aged 2-10 years with Rasmussen encephalitis and intractable seizures. In DNA, the CDR3 is TGTGGGCTAGCGGGAGATGAGACCCAGTACTTC. This encodes CGLAGDETQYF.